This entry features one T cell receptor beta chain sequence. This entry is derived from a study of shared clonotypes between healthy human individuals. In the naive CD8 group, cells lacked CD45RO and were positively selected for CCR7, so terminally differentiated effector memory CD45RA+ cells were left out. Profiled with immunoSEQ multiplex PCR; TCRdb holds only in-frame clones, not every one. The sample includes about 1,800,000 clones, just under 95% seen only once; the top ten take 1% to 1.5%. The CDR3 is 15 amino acids. The V gene end was trimmed by 1 base and the J gene end by 2 bases; junction bases not matched to a gene: 5. Germline V CDR1 and CDR2: SGHAT, FQNNGV.

This receptor was obtained from a man aged 18 to 29 in good health. The sequenced sample consisted of naive CD8+ T cells sorted from blood. This chain connects TRBV11-2 to TRBJ2-7, with TRBD2 identical over 7 bases. The CDR3 region is CASSLGPSGAYEQYF. The CDR3 DNA follows: TGTGCCAGCAGCTTAGGGCCTAGCGGAGCCTACGAGCAGTACTTC.